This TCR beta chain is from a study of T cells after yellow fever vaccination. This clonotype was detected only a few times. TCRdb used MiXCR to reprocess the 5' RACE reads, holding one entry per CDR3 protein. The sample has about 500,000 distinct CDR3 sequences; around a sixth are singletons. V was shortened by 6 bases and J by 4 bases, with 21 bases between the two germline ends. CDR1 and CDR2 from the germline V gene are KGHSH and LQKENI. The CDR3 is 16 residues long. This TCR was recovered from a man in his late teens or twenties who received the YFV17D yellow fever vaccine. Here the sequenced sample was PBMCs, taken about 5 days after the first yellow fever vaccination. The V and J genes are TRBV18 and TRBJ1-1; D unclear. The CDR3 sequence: CASSPTQEADTTEAFF. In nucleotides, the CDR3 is TGTGCCAGCTCCCCTACCCAGGAGGCAGACACCACTGAAGCTTTCTTT. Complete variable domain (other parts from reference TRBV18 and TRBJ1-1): NAGVMQNPRHLVRRRGQEARLRCSPMKGHSHVYWYRQLPEEGLKFMVYLQKENIIDESGMPKERFSAEFPKEGPSILRIQQVVRGDSAAYFCASSPTQEADTTEAFFGQGTRLTVV.